This T cell receptor beta chain is from a study of T cells after somatic rescue of genetic block. Measured with immunoSEQ multiplex PCR; TCRdb has only the in-frame clones, and not every one. The sample has over 10,000 clones; over 65% are singletons. With V trimmed by 2 bases and J by 2 bases, 4 bases remained unmatched. CDR3 size: 15 residues. The germline gives CDR1 SEHNR, CDR2 FQNEAQ (reference sequence). The origin of this receptor is a boy younger than 18. The sample was peripheral blood mononuclear cells (PBMCs). The chain uses TRBV7-9 and TRBJ2-5; 8 nucleotides line up with TRBD2. CDR3 nucleotide sequence: TGTGCCAGCAGCTTAAGGGTAGCGGGGCAAGAGACCCAGTACTTC. Translated: CASSLRVAGQETQYF.